A selection of T cell receptor beta chains follows, all from one sample in a study of blood T cell repertoires in COVID-19. TCRdb's copy holds only in-frame clones and misses some; the assay was immunoSEQ multiplex PCR. The repertoire holds approximately 77,000 clones, with approximately 90% as singletons. Sequences were obtained from peripheral blood. The source of these receptors is a woman older than 75 with acute or convalescent COVID-19. Both conserved end residues are part of each CDR3. The D gene is left open where the match is weak. Expanded clones are given a class, and other clones once, few, many or no size at all.

TRBJ2-1 - - TRBV4-2 CASSQDQGYNEQFF TGTGCCAGCAGCCAAGATCAGGGCTACAATGAGCAGTTCTTC
TRBJ2-3 - TRBD2 TRBV5-1 CASSPGLAGAGDTQYF TGCGCCAGCAGCCCGGGACTAGCGGGAGCGGGAGATACGCAGTATTTT
TRBJ2-1 - TRBD1 TRBV3-1/TRBV3-2 CASSQGTGLDEQFF TGTGCCAGCAGCCAAGGGACAGGGCTTGATGAGCAGTTCTTC
TRBJ1-2 - TRBD1 TRBV12-3/TRBV12-4 CASSLSSFGTEFF TGTGCCAGCAGTTTATCGAGCTTCGGGACAGAGTTCTTC
TRBJ2-2 - TRBD1 TRBV4-3 CASSQLGTGSTGELFF TGCGCCAGCAGCCAGCTCGGGACAGGGTCCACCGGGGAGCTGTTTTTT
TRBJ2-1 - TRBD1 TRBV2 CASSRGQGAGSEQFF TGTGCCAGCAGCCGGGGACAGGGGGCCGGAAGTGAGCAGTTCTTC
TRBJ2-7 - TRBD2 TRBV18 CASSPPTALAGLYEQYF TGTGCCAGCTCACCACCGACCGCACTAGCGGGGTTGTACGAGCAGTACTTC
TRBJ1-1 - - TRBV25-1 CASMRDRNTEAFF TGTGCCAGCATGCGCGACAGGAACACTGAAGCTTTCTTT
TRBJ1-4 - TRBD1 TRBV19 CASSSSGGVTEKLFF TGTGCCAGTAGTTCCTCAGGGGGAGTTACAGAAAAACTGTTTTTT
TRBJ2-3 - - TRBV12-5 CASGPPGDTQYF TGTGCTAGTGGTCCCCCGGGGGATACGCAGTATTTT
TRBJ1-1 - - TRBV3-1/TRBV3-2 CASSQPLLTGTLNTEAFF TGTGCCAGCAGCCAACCCTTGTTGACAGGAACCTTGAACACTGAAGCTTTCTTT
TRBJ2-5 - - TRBV6-4 CASSKEYQETQYF TGTGCCAGCAGTAAGGAGTACCAAGAGACCCAGTACTTC
TRBJ1-2 - - TRBV3-1/TRBV3-2 CASSRDLGGYTF TGTGCCAGCAGCCGAGACCTGGGCGGCTACACCTTC
TRBJ2-2 - - TRBV12-5 CASGRATGELFF TGTGCTAGTGGGAGGGCTACCGGGGAGCTGTTTTTT
TRBJ2-2 few - TRBV5-6 CASSLGGGTGELFF TGTGCCAGCAGCTTGGGAGGGGGCACCGGGGAGCTGTTTTTT
TRBJ1-6 - TRBD1 TRBV12-3/TRBV12-4 CASTPGQGSPLHF TGTGCCAGCACCCCGGGACAGGGTTCACCCCTCCACTTT
TRBJ2-5 - TRBD2 TRBV5-1 CASSLKASGGAWETQYF TGCGCCAGCAGCTTGAAGGCTAGCGGGGGGGCTTGGGAGACCCAGTACTTC
TRBJ2-2 - TRBD2 TRBV6-5 CASSIQAGAVGELFF TGTGCCAGCAGTATACAAGCGGGAGCCGTCGGGGAGCTGTTTTTT
TRBJ1-6 - - TRBV6-1 CASSGGEGRYNSPLHF TGTGCCAGCAGTGGGGGTGAGGGCCGCTATAATTCACCCCTCCACTTT
TRBJ1-2 - TRBD1 TRBV15 CATSGDRGRDDYGYTF TGTGCCACCAGCGGGGACAGGGGGCGTGATGACTATGGCTACACCTTC
TRBJ2-3 - TRBD1 TRBV9 CASSGGQGATDTQYF TGTGCCAGCAGCGGCGGACAGGGGGCCACAGATACGCAGTATTTT
TRBJ1-2 - - TRBV5-1 CASSFRVNRASNYGYTF TGCGCCAGCAGCTTTCGAGTGAACAGGGCTTCTAACTATGGCTACACCTTC
TRBJ2-5 few TRBD1 TRBV3-1/TRBV3-2 CASSQDTTGHQETQYF TGTGCCAGCAGCCAAGACACGACAGGGCACCAAGAGACCCAGTACTTC
TRBJ2-1 - TRBD2 TRBV20-1 CSASRREGLVDEQFF TGCAGTGCTAGTCGGCGGGAGGGCCTCGTCGATGAGCAGTTCTTC
TRBJ1-1 - TRBD1 TRBV18 CASSPQGAVNTEAFF TGTGCCAGCTCACCCCAGGGGGCTGTGAACACTGAAGCTTTCTTT
TRBJ2-7 - TRBD1 TRBV2 CASSSPDRVVYEQYF TGTGCCAGCAGTTCGCCGGACAGGGTGGTCTACGAGCAGTACTTC
TRBJ2-5 - - TRBV20-1 CSASTGIQETQYF TGCAGTGCTAGTACCGGGATACAAGAGACCCAGTACTTC
TRBJ2-7 few TRBD1 TRBV10-3 CANGQGEYEQYF TGTGCCAACGGACAGGGGGAATACGAGCAGTACTTC
TRBJ2-7 - TRBD2 TRBV6-1 CASSEISGNGNEQYF TGTGCCAGCAGTGAAATTAGCGGGAACGGTAACGAGCAGTACTTC
TRBJ2-7 - - TRBV5-1 CASTPGVTYEQYF TGCGCCAGCACGCCCGGAGTGACCTACGAGCAGTACTTC
TRBJ2-3 - - TRBV18 CASSGSTDTQYF TGTGCCAGCTCCGGGAGCACAGATACGCAGTATTTT
TRBJ1-3 once TRBD1 TRBV5-5 CASSQSRTGPTGNTIYF TGTGCCAGCAGCCAAAGCAGGACAGGGCCGACTGGAAACACCATATATTTT